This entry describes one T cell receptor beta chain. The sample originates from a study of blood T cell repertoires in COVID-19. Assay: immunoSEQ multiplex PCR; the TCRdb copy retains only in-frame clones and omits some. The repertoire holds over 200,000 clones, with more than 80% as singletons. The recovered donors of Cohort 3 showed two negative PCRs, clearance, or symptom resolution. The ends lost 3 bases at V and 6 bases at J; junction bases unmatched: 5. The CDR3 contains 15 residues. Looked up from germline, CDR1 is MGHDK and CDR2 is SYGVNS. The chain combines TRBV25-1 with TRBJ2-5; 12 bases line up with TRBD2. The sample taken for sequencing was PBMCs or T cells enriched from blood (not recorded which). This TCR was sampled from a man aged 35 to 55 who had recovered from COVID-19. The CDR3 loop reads CASSEASGGVKTQYF. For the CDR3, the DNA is TGTGCCAGCAGTGAGGCTAGCGGGGGGGTGAAGACCCAGTACTTC.